These 25 T cell receptor beta chains share one sample of origin, sequenced in a study of T cells in Graves' hyperthyroidism and ophthalmopathy. Amplified TCR beta CDR3 regions derived from RNA transcripts. A first-round RT-PCR of the TCR CDR3 used the HTBI primer set. TCRdb passed the multiplex PCR reads through MiXCR, listing each CDR3 protein once. The sample consists of around 600,000 distinct CDR3 sequences, just under 45% of them appearing once. The sample consisted of peripheral blood or thyroid tissue (not recorded which). Source of these receptors: an adult man with Graves' disease, either hyperthyroidism or ophthalmopathy (not recorded which).

This clonotype was recorded once. The chain recombines TRBV7-6 with TRBJ1-1; no definite D call. From germline, CDR1 is SGHVS and CDR2 FNYEAQ. Trimming left V 6 bases short and J 4 bases short, with 12 bases between. The length of the CDR3 is 13 residues. CDR3 sequence reads: CASSLFLGTEAFF. DNA of the CDR3: TGTGCCAGCAGTTTATTCTTGGGCACTGAAGCTTTCTTT.

This clonotype was seen many times. The CDR3 sequence is CASSPSISGNTIYF. The CDR3 nucleotides read TGTGCCAGCAGCCCATCGATCTCTGGAAACACCATATATTTT. The gene calls are TRBV7-9 and TRBJ1-3, with D hard to call. The V end was cut by 5 bases, the J end by 0 bases, with 8 bases between. The length of the CDR3 is 14 residues. Germline V gives CDR1 SEHNR, CDR2 FQNEAQ (reference sequence).

This chain joins TRBV7-8 and TRBJ2-6; no firm D call. Germline V gene data show CDR1 as SGHVS and CDR2 as FQNEAQ. The CDR3 contains 19 residues. V was clipped by 11 bases and J by 0 bases, with 26 bases between them. For the CDR3, the DNA is TGTGCCTGGAGTGTACCTCAAACACGCCGACCCTCTGGGGCCAACGTCCTGACTTTC. Translation gives CAWSVPQTRRPSGANVLTF.

This clonotype was picked up a small number of times. The J gene is TRBJ2-7, the V gene TRBV20-1; 10 nucleotides match TRBD2. There are 15 residues in the CDR3. V trimming: 3 bases; J trimming: 0 bases; junction bases outside the gene matches: 5. The germline gives CDR1 DFQATT, CDR2 SNEGSKA (reference sequence). CDR3 nucleotide sequence: TGCAGTGCTAGTTCGCCTAGCGGGAGCTCCTACGAGCAGTACTTC. It translates to CSASSPSGSSYEQYF.

This clonotype came up many times. The V gene is TRBV24-1, the J gene TRBJ1-4; 7 positions match TRBD1. Germline CDR1 is KGHDR and CDR2 is SFDVKD. The CDR3 is 14 residues long. J was trimmed by 5 bases and V by 7 bases; bases with no gene match: 6. The CDR3 spells CATSATGTNEKLFF. The CDR3, as DNA: TGTGCCACCAGCGCGACAGGGACGAATGAAAAACTGTTTTTT.

The V call is TRBV4-1, the J call TRBJ2-7; 7 bases agree with TRBD1. Germline assignment: CDR1 MGHRA and CDR2 YSYEKL. The CDR3 totals 15 residues. V trimming: 1 base; J trimming: 0 bases; junction bases outside the gene matches: 3. CDR3 DNA: TGCGCCAGCAGCCAAGGAGACAGGGCCTCCTACGAGCAGTACTTC. Translated: CASSQGDRASYEQYF.

In this sample, this clonotype turned up many times. The gene calls are TRBV7-9 and TRBJ1-1; no firm D call. Trimming shortened V by 4 bases and J by 4 bases, and 13 bases separated the two germline ends. The CDR3 contains 14 residues. Germline V gene sequence: CDR1 SEHNR, CDR2 FQNEAQ (reference sequence). CDR3 coding DNA: TGTGCCAGCAGCTCCCCCCATATATCCACTGAAGCTTTCTTT. Its translation is CASSSPHISTEAFF.

This clonotype has a handful of counts. This rearrangement joins TRBV7-4 to TRBJ2-7; 10 nucleotides line up with TRBD1. This CDR3 region has 15 residues. V was clipped by 3 bases and J by 3 bases; unmatched bases: 5. CDR1 is SGHVT, CDR2 SQSDAQ, per germline. CDR3 in DNA: TGTGCCAGCAGCTTGTTGGACAGGGGGGACTACGAGCAGTACTTC. Amino acids: CASSLLDRGDYEQYF.

This clonotype occurred a few times. CDR3 loop: CASSMSAGFLNWDSPLHF. The CDR3 coding sequence is TGTGCCAGTAGTATGTCGGCCGGTTTTCTCAACTGGGATTCACCCCTCCACTTT. The chain carries TRBV19 and TRBJ1-6; D remains ambiguous. Between the trimmed V and J ends, which lost 3 bases and 8 bases, there was a span of 23 bases. This CDR3 region has 18 residues. CDR1 is LNHDA, CDR2 SQIVND, per germline (reference sequence).

This chain links TRBV5-1 with TRBJ1-6, with TRBD1 identical over 9 bases. V was pared by 0 bases and J by 13 bases, with 8 bases of the junction left unmatched. Germline CDR1 reads SGHRS; CDR2 reads YFSETQ. The CDR3 covers 15 residues. CDR3 sequence reads: CASSLDGQGSAPLHF. The CDR3 DNA reads TGCGCCAGCAGCTTGGATGGACAGGGGAGTGCGCCCCTCCACTTT.

The table lists this clonotype with a few counts. The rearrangement uses TRBV20-1 and TRBJ1-4; 9 positions agree with TRBD1. The CDR3 is 16 amino acids. From germline, CDR1 is DFQATT and CDR2 SNEGSKA (reference sequence). After removal of 1 base from V and 6 bases from J, the junction contained 9 bases not matched to a gene. CDR3 in amino acids: CSARGQPGQGYEKLFF. As DNA, the CDR3 is TGCAGTGCTAGAGGGCAACCGGGACAGGGCTATGAAAAACTGTTTTTT.

This clonotype was observed a few times. The rearrangement joins TRBV20-1 to TRBJ1-2; TRBD1 matches at 8 bases. The CDR3 loop spans 15 amino acids. In germline, CDR1 is DFQATT, CDR2 SNEGSKA (reference sequence). The V gene end was trimmed by 6 bases and the J gene end by 1 base; junction bases not matched to a gene: 10. The CDR3 is CSARTGLKNNYGYTF. The CDR3 coding sequence is TGCAGTGCGAGGACAGGGCTCAAAAATAACTATGGCTACACCTTC.

The rearrangement joins TRBV12-3 or TRBV12-4 to TRBJ1-3; TRBD1 might be the D (6 bases). V lost 5 bases and J 5 bases, leaving 16 bases between the germline ends. The CDR3 covers 15 residues. CDR3 sequence: CASSAMAQGRNTIYF. The CDR3 DNA reads as TGTGCCAGCAGTGCTATGGCCCAGGGGAGAAACACCATATATTTT.

This clonotype was recorded at least ten times. The chain couples TRBV10-3 to TRBJ1-1; TRBD1 matches at 9 bases. The V and J ends lost 9 bases and 3 bases, in that order; junction bases with no gene match: 5. Germline CDR1 reads ENHRY; CDR2 reads SYGVKD. This CDR3 spans 13 amino acids. CDR3 sequence: CAMQQGADTEAFF. The CDR3 DNA reads TGTGCCATGCAACAGGGGGCCGACACTGAAGCTTTCTTT.

The genes are TRBV5-1 and TRBJ2-2, with TRBD1 matching 7 bases. The germline V gene encodes CDR1 SGHRS and CDR2 YFSETQ. Trimming took 5 bases from V and 8 from J; bases not matched to a gene: 15. There are 16 residues in the CDR3. CDR3 region: CASRQDHTGAQGELFF. Here the CDR3 DNA reads TGCGCCAGCAGACAGGATCACACAGGGGCTCAGGGGGAGCTGTTTTTT.

This clonotype appeared a few times. The V and J genes are TRBV29-1 and TRBJ1-1, with TRBD1 as a possible D gene (6 bases). There are 13 residues in the CDR3. Germline CDR1 reads SQVTM; CDR2 reads ANQGSEA. Trimming stripped 7 bases from V and 1 base from J, with 13 bases between. As DNA, the CDR3 is TGCAGCGGCGATAGGACAGAGAACACTGAAGCTTTCTTT. Encoded protein: CSGDRTENTEAFF.

This clonotype showed up many times. This rearrangement joins TRBV2 to TRBJ1-2; the D gene is possibly TRBD1 (6 bases). The V end lost 8 bases, the J end lost 3 bases, and 13 bases lay between the germline ends. Germline V gene lookup returns CDR1 SNHLY and CDR2 FYNNEI. This CDR3 is 13 amino acids long. The CDR3: CASQGTSDYGYTF. CDR3 nucleotides: TGTGCCAGCCAAGGGACATCGGACTATGGCTACACCTTC. Variable domain in full (rest from reference TRBV2 and TRBJ1-2): EPEVTQTPSHQVTQMGQEVILRCVPISNHLYFYWYRQILGQKVEFLVSFYNNEISEKSEIFDDQFSVERPDGSNFTLKIRSTKLEDSAMYFCASQGTSDYGYTFGSGTRLTVV.

This clonotype was counted ten times or more. The V and J genes are TRBV29-1 and TRBJ1-2, with D hard to call. The CDR3 length is 15 residues. CDR1 is SQVTM and CDR2 is ANQGSEA in the germline V gene. Trimming took off 4 bases at V and 0 bases at J, with 15 bases between the two ends. Written as DNA, the CDR3 is TGCAGCGTTGTAAGAGGCAGCGCAGCTAACTATGGCTACACCTTC. Its protein product is CSVVRGSAANYGYTF.

As regards this clonotype: At one end, the junction sequence differs from germline, possibly due to a read error. The V and J genes are TRBV7-9 and TRBJ1-6, with D perhaps TRBD1 (5 bases). Germline V CDR1 and CDR2: SEHNR, FQNEAQ (reference sequence). The CDR3 covers 12 residues. CDR3 sequence reads: CASSLHAGPLDF. In nucleotides, the CDR3 is TGTGCCAGCAGCTTACACGCAGGGCCCCTCGACTTT.

Written as DNA, the CDR3 is TGTGCCAGCAGTGGGGAATTTGGAACAGGGGACTACGAGCAGTACTTC. Amino acids: CASSGEFGTGDYEQYF. The genes are TRBV11-1 and TRBJ2-7; 7 bases align to TRBD1. Germline values: CDR1 SGHAT, CDR2 FQDESV (reference sequence). The CDR3 length is 16 residues. The junction had 14 bases not matched to a gene; V was cut back by 6 bases and J by 3 bases.

This clonotype was found many times. The chain employs TRBV29-1 and TRBJ1-1, with D hard to call. The CDR3 spans 11 residues. CDR1 is SQVTM, CDR2 ANQGSEA, per germline. V lost 4 bases, J lost 5 bases, and 8 bases lay in between. The CDR3 sequence is CSVAVGTEAFF. CDR3 sequence (DNA): TGCAGCGTTGCGGTGGGAACTGAAGCTTTCTTT.

V is TRBV5-1 and J is TRBJ2-1; 8 bases fit TRBD1. Germline loops: CDR1 SGHRS, CDR2 YFSETQ. The length of the CDR3 is 13 residues. The V segment lost 7 bases and the J segment 5 bases; nucleotides outside the gene matches: 5. The CDR3 DNA reads TGCGCCAGCGGCGGACAGGGTAACAATGAGCAGTTCTTC. This codes for CASGGQGNNEQFF. The whole variable domain, remainder taken from reference TRBV5-1 and TRBJ2-1, is KAGVTQTPRYLIKTRGQQVTLSCSPISGHRSVSWYQQTPGQGLQFLFEYFSETQRNKGNFPGRFSGRQFSNSRSEMNVSTLELGDSALYLCASGGQGNNEQFFGPGTRLTVL.

This clonotype was seen a few times. The chain employs TRBV7-9 and TRBJ2-7; perhaps TRBD1 as D (5 bases). This CDR3 comprises 16 residues. Trimming took 3 bases from V and 2 from J, leaving 17 bases between them. CDR1 and CDR2 from the germline V gene are SEHNR and FQNEAQ (reference sequence). CDR3 residues: CASSFKPPGQTYEQYF. The CDR3 DNA is TGTGCCAGCAGCTTCAAGCCCCCAGGACAAACCTACGAGCAGTACTTC.

This clonotype was seen at least ten times. The rearrangement uses TRBV15 and TRBJ1-2, with 7 nucleotides matching TRBD1. The CDR3 is made up of 14 amino acids. Losses at the gene ends were 3 bases for V and 5 bases for J; bases not matched to a gene: 6. Looked up from germline, CDR1 is LNHNV and CDR2 is YYDKDF (reference sequence). CDR3 nucleotides: TGTGCCACCAGCAGTGCGGGACAGTTGTATGGCTACACCTTC. Protein product: CATSSAGQLYGYTF.

Concerning this clonotype itself: Mismatch with germline at one junction end may stem from a read error. V is TRBV24-1 and J is TRBJ1-5; no firm D call. Germline V lookup: CDR1 KGHDR, CDR2 SFDVKD. CDR3 length: 14 residues. This CDR3 is CASSFRGITQPQHF. DNA of the CDR3: TGTGCCAGCAGTTTCCGCGGTATAACTCAGCCCCAGCATTTT.